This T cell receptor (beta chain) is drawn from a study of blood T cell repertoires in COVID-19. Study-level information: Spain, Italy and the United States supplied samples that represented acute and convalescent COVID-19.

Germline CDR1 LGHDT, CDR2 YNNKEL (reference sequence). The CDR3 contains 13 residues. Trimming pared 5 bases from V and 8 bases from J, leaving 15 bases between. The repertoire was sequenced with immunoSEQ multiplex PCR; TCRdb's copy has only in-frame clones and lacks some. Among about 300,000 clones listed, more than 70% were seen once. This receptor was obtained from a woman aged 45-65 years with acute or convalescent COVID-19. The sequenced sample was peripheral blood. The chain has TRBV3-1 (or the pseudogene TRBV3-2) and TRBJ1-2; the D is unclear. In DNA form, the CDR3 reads TGTGCCAGCAGCTCCGCCGAGGGTGGGGGCTACACCTTC. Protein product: CASSSAEGGGYTF.